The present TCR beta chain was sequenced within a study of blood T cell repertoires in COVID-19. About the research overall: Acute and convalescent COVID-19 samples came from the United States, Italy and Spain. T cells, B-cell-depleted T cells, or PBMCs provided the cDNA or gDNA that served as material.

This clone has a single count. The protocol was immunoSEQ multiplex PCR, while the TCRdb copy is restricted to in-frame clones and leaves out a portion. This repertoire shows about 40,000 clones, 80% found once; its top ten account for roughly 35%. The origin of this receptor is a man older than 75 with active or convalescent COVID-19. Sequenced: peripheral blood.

CDR3 bases: TGTGCCAGCAGTGATTGGAGAACCAAGACCCAGTACTTC. It translates to CASSDWRTKTQYF. V and J are TRBV2 and TRBJ2-5; D not certain. The CDR3 is 13 residues long. Trimming shortened V by 3 bases and J by 6 bases, and 11 bases separated the two germline ends. CDR1 is SNHLY, CDR2 FYNNEI, per germline.